The present T cell receptor (beta chain) was sequenced within a study of shared T cell receptors in the human thymus. The CDR3 contains 16 residues. The V and J ends lost 2 bases and 0 bases, in that order; junction bases with no gene match: 5. Germline CDR1 and CDR2: SGDLS and YYNGEE. The table came from immunoSEQ multiplex PCR; TCRdb's copy has only in-frame clones and leaves some out. The table shows 700,000 or so clones, with 80% to 90% occurring only once. These records were also assigned to another study, of human thymus T cells. Per that paper: The source of the thymus tissue was resections taken during corrective heart surgery. Blood and thymic repertoires both appeared biased in V and J gene usage.

The chain combines TRBV9 with TRBJ2-3, with 8 positions matching TRBD2. The sequenced material came from thymocytes. This clonotype was sampled from a girl under three years old with a congenital heart defect. CDR3 region: CASSVRGGLSTDTQYF. The CDR3 region has the DNA TGTGCCAGCAGCGTCCGGGGGGGACTGAGCACAGATACGCAGTATTTT.